This is a list of T cell receptor beta chains from one sample in a study of CD8+CD57+ T cells in acquired aplastic anemia. TCRdb independently ran MiXCR on the reads; one entry per CDR3 protein. The sample holds about 95,000 distinct CDR3 sequences, about 66% seen once. The material sequenced was sorted CD4+, CD8+, or CD8+CD57+ T cells (not recorded which) from PBMCs. These receptors all stem from a human donor with aplastic anemia. CDR3s include the opening cysteine and the closing phenylalanine or tryptophan. D genes are given only for firm matches. Expanded clones are given a class, and other clones once, few, many or no size at all.

abundance	v_gene	j_gene	d_gene	CDR3aa	CDR3nt
NA	TRBV2	TRBJ2-5	NA	CASSDREGRETQYF	TGTGCCAGCAGTGACCGGGAAGGTCGAGAGACCCAGTACTTC
NA	TRBV20-1	TRBJ2-1	TRBD2	CSANGPSGRANEQFF	TGCAGTGCTAACGGCCCTAGCGGGAGGGCAAATGAGCAGTTCTTC
NA	TRBV24-1	TRBJ1-5	NA	CATSIRGESQLQHF	TGTGCCACCAGTATCCGGGGGGAGAGCCAGCTCCAGCATTTT
NA	TRBV20-1	TRBJ2-2	NA	CSARDGGELFF	TGCAGTGCTAGAGACGGCGGGGAGCTGTTTTTT
NA	TRBV28	TRBJ1-3	NA	CASRRTSLGNTIYF	TGTGCCAGCAGAAGGACTAGTCTTGGAAACACCATATATTTT
few	TRBV24-1	TRBJ2-7	NA	CATSDRGYEQYF	TGTGCCACCAGTGACAGGGGCTACGAGCAGTACTTC
NA	TRBV10-2	TRBJ1-1	NA	CASSESNRVLINTEAFF	TGCGCCAGCAGTGAGTCGAACAGGGTCTTAATCAACACTGAAGCTTTCTTT
NA	TRBV6-5	TRBJ2-7	TRBD2	CASSYGSGGAEQYF	TGTGCCAGCAGTTACGGTAGCGGGGGGGCCGAGCAGTACTTC
NA	TRBV10-1	TRBJ2-7	NA	CASSRNLGYEQYF	TGCGCCAGCAGCCGGAACTTAGGCTACGAGCAGTACTTC
NA	TRBV24-1	TRBJ2-5	NA	CATSSGTEIQETQYF	TGTGCCACCAGCTCCGGGACGGAGATCCAAGAGACCCAGTACTTC
few	TRBV24-1	TRBJ2-3	TRBD2	CATSDTSGSSDTQYF	TGTGCCACCAGTGATACTAGCGGGAGTTCGGATACGCAGTATTTT
NA	TRBV5-1	TRBJ1-2	NA	CASSLAGPPNYGYTF	TGCGCCAGCAGCTTGGCAGGGCCCCCCAACTATGGCTACACCTTC
NA	TRBV5-1	TRBJ2-5	TRBD2	CASSLDPSSGSGETQYF	TGCGCCAGCAGCTTGGATCCCTCTAGCGGGAGTGGAGAGACCCAGTACTTC
NA	TRBV2	TRBJ2-1	TRBD1	CASSGKGTGSPVEQFF	TGTGCCAGCAGTGGGAAGGGGACAGGGTCTCCTGTTGAGCAGTTCTTC
once	TRBV6-1	TRBJ2-7	TRBD1	CASSETGAAEQYF	TGTGCCAGCAGTGAGACAGGGGCAGCCGAGCAGTACTTC
NA	TRBV19	TRBJ2-3	NA	CASSISSNTQYF	TGTGCCAGTAGTATATCGAGCAATACGCAGTATTTT
NA	TRBV24-1	TRBJ2-2	NA	CATSDLGREGLFF	TGTGCCACCAGTGATTTAGGCAGGGAAGGGCTGTTTTTT
few	TRBV20-1	TRBJ1-5	NA	CSASFGGDRNQPQHF	TGCAGTGCTAGTTTCGGGGGTGATCGCAATCAGCCCCAGCATTTT
NA	TRBV29-1	TRBJ2-7	TRBD1	CSVGRGTYEQYF	TGCAGCGTTGGCAGGGGGACATACGAGCAGTACTTC
NA	TRBV20-1	TRBJ2-3	TRBD2	CSARDPGGPTDTQYF	TGCAGTGCTAGAGATCCGGGAGGGCCCACAGATACGCAGTATTTT
few	TRBV15	TRBJ1-2	NA	CATSRDRDPGYTF	TGTGCCACCAGCAGAGACAGGGACCCTGGCTACACCTTC
NA	TRBV19	TRBJ2-1	NA	CASSSGGLEEYNEQFF	TGTGCCAGTAGTTCTGGGGGGCTGGAAGAGTACAATGAGCAGTTCTTC
NA	TRBV19	TRBJ1-1	TRBD1	CASSMTGFLEAFF	TGTGCCAGTAGTATGACAGGGTTCTTGGAAGCTTTCTTT
once	TRBV29-1	TRBJ1-1	NA	CSVSVSGFNTEAFF	TGCAGCGTTTCTGTGTCGGGGTTCAACACTGAAGCTTTCTTT
many	TRBV7-9	TRBJ2-7	NA	CASSGGGRQGQQYF	TGTGCCAGCAGCGGAGGGGGAAGACAGGGCCAGCAGTACTTC
NA	TRBV12-3/TRBV12-4	TRBJ2-7	NA	CASSYGLEYEQYF	TGTGCCAGCAGTTACGGGCTCGAATACGAGCAGTACTTC
NA	TRBV24-1	TRBJ2-7	TRBD1	CATSAGTGYEQYF	TGTGCCACCAGTGCCGGGACAGGCTACGAGCAGTACTTC
once	TRBV7-9	TRBJ2-7	NA	CASTGTDEQYF	TGTGCCAGCACCGGGACTGACGAGCAGTACTTC
NA	TRBV20-1	TRBJ1-3	NA	CSARGPGNTIYF	TGCAGTGCTAGGGGGCCGGGAAACACCATATATTTT
NA	TRBV6-1	TRBJ1-6	TRBD1	CASTVTGGNSPLYF	TGTGCCAGCACCGTGACAGGGGGCAATTCACCCCTCTACTTT
NA	TRBV11-2	TRBJ2-1	NA	CASSLERRSYNEQFF	TGTGCCAGCAGCTTAGAACGCAGGTCCTACAATGAGCAGTTCTTC